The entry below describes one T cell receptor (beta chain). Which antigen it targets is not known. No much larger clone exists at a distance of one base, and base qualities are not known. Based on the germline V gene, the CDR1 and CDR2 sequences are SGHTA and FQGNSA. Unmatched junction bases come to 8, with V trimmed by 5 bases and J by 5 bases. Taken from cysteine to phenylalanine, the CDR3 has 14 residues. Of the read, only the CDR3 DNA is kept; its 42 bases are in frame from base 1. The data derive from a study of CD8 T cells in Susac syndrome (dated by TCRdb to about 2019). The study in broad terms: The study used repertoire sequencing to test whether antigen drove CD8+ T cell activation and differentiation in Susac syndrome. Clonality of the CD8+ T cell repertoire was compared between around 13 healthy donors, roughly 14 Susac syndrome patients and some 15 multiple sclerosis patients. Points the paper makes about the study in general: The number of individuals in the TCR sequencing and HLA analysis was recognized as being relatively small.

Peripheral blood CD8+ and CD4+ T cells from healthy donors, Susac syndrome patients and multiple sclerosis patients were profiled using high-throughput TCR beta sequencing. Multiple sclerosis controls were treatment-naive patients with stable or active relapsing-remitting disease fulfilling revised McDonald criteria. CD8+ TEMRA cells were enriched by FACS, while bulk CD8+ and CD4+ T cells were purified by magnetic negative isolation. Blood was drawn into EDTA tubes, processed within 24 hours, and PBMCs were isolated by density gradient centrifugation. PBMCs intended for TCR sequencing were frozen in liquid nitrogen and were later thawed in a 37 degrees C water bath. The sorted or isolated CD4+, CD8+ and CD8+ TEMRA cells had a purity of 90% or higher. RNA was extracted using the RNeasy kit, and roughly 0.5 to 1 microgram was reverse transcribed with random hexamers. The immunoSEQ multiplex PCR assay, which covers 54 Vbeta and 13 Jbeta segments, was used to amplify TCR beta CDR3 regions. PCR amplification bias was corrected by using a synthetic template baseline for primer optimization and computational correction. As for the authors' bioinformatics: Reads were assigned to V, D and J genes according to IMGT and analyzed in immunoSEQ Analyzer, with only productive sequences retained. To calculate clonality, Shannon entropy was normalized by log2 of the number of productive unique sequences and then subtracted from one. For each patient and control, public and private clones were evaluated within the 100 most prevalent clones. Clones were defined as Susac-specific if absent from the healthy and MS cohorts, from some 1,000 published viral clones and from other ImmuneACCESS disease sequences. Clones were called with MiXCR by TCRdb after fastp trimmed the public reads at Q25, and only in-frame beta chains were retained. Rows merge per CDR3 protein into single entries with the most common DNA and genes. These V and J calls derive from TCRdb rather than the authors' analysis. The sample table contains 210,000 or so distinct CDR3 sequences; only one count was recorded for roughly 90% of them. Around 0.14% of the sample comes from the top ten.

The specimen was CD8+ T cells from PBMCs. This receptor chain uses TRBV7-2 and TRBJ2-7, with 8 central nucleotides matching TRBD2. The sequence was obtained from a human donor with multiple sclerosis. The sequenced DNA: TGTGCCAGCAGCGAGCCGGGGGGGGCCCACGAGCAGTACTTC. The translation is CASSEPGGAHEQYF. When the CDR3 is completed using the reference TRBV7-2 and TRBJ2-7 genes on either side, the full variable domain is GAGVSQSPSNKVTEKGKDVELRCDPISGHTALYWYRQSLGQGLEFLIYFQGNSAPDKSGLPSDRFSAERTGGSVSTLTIQRTQQEDSAVYLCASSEPGGAHEQYFGPGTRLTVT.